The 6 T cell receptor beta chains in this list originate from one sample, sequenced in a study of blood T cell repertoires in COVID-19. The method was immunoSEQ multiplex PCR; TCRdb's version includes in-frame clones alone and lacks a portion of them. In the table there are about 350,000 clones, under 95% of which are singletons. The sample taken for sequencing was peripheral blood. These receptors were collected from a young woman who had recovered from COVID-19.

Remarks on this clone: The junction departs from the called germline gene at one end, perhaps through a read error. CDR3: CATNSPTGGSTSSSF. CDR3 nucleotides: TGTGCCACCAATAGTCCCACGGGGGGATCAACATCGTCATCGTTT. This chain joins TRBV6-5 and TRBJ1-4; D is possibly TRBD1 (5 bases). This CDR3 is built from 15 residues. The germline CDR1 and CDR2 sequences are MNHEY and SVGAGI.

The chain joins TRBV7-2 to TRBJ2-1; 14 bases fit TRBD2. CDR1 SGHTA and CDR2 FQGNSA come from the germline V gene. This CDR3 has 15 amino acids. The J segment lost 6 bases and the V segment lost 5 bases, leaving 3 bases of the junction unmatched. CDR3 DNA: TGTGCCAGCAGCGCGGGACTAGCGGGAGTCAATGAGCAGTTCTTC. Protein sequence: CASSAGLAGVNEQFF.

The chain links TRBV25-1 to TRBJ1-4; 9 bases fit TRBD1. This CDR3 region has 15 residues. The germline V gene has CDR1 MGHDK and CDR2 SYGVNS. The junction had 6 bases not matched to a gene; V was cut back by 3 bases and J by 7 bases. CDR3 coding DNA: TGTGCCAGCAGTGAGTCGACAGGGGGAGGTGAAAAACTGTTTTTT. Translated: CASSESTGGGEKLFF.

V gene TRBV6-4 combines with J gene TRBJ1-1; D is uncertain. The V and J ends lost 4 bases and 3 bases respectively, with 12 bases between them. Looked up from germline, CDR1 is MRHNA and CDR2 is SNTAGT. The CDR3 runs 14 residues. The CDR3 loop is CASSVWAGDTEAFF. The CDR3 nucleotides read TGTGCCAGCAGTGTCTGGGCAGGCGACACTGAAGCTTTCTTT.

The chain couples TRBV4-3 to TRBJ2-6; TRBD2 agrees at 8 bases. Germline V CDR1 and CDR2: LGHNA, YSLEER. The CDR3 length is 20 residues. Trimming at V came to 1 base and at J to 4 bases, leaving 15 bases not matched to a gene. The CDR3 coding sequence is TGCGCCAGCAGCCAAGGGGTGATTGGACTAGCTCAGTCCGGGGCCAACGTCCTGACTTTC. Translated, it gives CASSQGVIGLAQSGANVLTF.

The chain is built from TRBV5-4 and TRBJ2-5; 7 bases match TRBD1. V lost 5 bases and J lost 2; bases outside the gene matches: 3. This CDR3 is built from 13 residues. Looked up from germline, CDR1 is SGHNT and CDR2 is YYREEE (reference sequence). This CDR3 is CASRPGQQETQYF. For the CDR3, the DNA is TGTGCCAGCAGACCGGGACAGCAAGAGACCCAGTACTTC.